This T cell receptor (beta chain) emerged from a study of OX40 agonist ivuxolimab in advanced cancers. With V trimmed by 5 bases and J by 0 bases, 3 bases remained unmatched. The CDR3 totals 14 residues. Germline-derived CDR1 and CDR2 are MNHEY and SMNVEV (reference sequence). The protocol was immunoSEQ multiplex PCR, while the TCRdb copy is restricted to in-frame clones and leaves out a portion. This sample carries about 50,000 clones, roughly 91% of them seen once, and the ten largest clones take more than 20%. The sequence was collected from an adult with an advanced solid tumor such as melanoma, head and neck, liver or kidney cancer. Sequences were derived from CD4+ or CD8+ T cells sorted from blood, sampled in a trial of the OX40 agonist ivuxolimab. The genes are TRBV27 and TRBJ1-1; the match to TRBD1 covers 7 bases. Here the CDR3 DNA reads TGTGCCAGCAGTCCCAGGGGGTTGAACACTGAAGCTTTCTTT. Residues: CASSPRGLNTEAFF.